The 15 T cell receptor beta chains reported below all come from one sample, sequenced in a study of vaccination and CD4 T cells after COVID-19. MiXCR, applied by TCRdb to the PCR reads, yields one record per CDR3 protein. Of about 18,000 distinct CDR3 sequences listed, approximately 59% were seen once; the top ten hold approximately 1%. The sequences come from CD4+ T cells from blood, collected before SARS-CoV-2 vaccination. The receptors were gathered from a human donor who had recovered from COVID-19.

This chain uses TRBV20-1 with TRBJ1-5; D remains ambiguous. From germline, CDR1 is DFQATT and CDR2 SNEGSKA (reference sequence). The V end lost 6 bases, the J end lost 8 bases, and 11 bases lay between the germline ends. This CDR3 is built from 11 residues. The CDR3 nucleotides read TGCAGTGCCAGTGGGTGGAAGCCCCAGCATTTT. It is translated as CSASGWKPQHF.

In its sample, this clonotype was seen once. The V call is TRBV7-9, the J call TRBJ2-5, with 9 positions matching TRBD1. V was clipped by 5 bases and J by 4 bases; unmatched bases: 8. The CDR3 spans 15 residues. From germline, CDR1 is SEHNR and CDR2 FQNEAQ (reference sequence). CDR3 sequence: CASSAGQGRGETQYF. CDR3 coding DNA: TGTGCCAGCAGCGCCGGACAGGGGAGAGGAGAGACCCAGTACTTC.

This clonotype was seen only once. The chain recombines TRBV2 with TRBJ1-1; no clear D. The CDR3 consists of 13 residues. V lost 7 bases to trimming and J lost 0 bases, with 9 bases between them. Germline V gives CDR1 SNHLY, CDR2 FYNNEI. The CDR3 region is CASKAHLNTEAFF. The CDR3 DNA reads as TGTGCCAGCAAGGCGCACCTGAACACTGAAGCTTTCTTT.

This chain uses TRBV30 with TRBJ1-5; no clear D gene. The CDR3 has 13 residues. Germline values: CDR1 GTSNPN, CDR2 SVGIG (reference sequence). V was trimmed by 1 base and J by 3 bases, leaving 7 bases between them. This CDR3 is CAWSARFNQPQHF. The CDR3 DNA is TGTGCCTGGAGTGCGCGTTTCAATCAGCCCCAGCATTTT. Combining the CDR3 with reference TRBV30 and TRBJ1-5 gives the whole variable domain SQTIHQWPATLVQPVGSPLSLECTVEGTSNPNLYWYRQAAGRGLQLLFYSVGIGQISSEVPQNLSASRPQDRQFILSSKKLLLSDSGFYLCAWSARFNQPQHFGDGTRLSIL.

The chain uses TRBV6-2 or TRBV6-3 and TRBJ2-7, with TRBD2 identical over 7 bases. The CDR3 has 19 residues. J was trimmed by 0 bases and V by 6 bases; bases with no gene match: 20. Germline V gene lookup returns CDR1 MNHEY and CDR2 SVGEGT. The chain's CDR3 is CASSRLDPTWRESSYEQYF. The CDR3 nucleotides are TGTGCCAGCAGCCGACTTGACCCTACATGGCGGGAGAGCTCCTACGAGCAGTACTTC.

The gene calls are TRBV20-1 and TRBJ1-6; 7 bases fit TRBD1. In germline, CDR1 is DFQATT, CDR2 SNEGSKA (reference sequence). The CDR3 has 15 amino acids. J was trimmed by 9 bases and V by 0 bases; bases with no gene match: 8. Here the CDR3 DNA reads TGCAGTGCTAGAGATGTACAGGGGCCAAGTTCACCCCTCCACTTT. This encodes CSARDVQGPSSPLHF.

The chain is built from TRBV2 and TRBJ2-3; D gene unclear. Trimming pared 1 base from V and 4 bases from J, leaving 6 bases between. Germline loops: CDR1 SNHLY, CDR2 FYNNEI. The CDR3 is 13 amino acids. DNA of the CDR3: TGTGCCAGCAGTGAAGGGGTCCCAGATACGCAGTATTTT. Amino acid sequence: CASSEGVPDTQYF. The full variable domain, its missing parts supplied by reference TRBV2 and TRBJ2-3, is EPEVTQTPSHQVTQMGQEVILRCVPISNHLYFYWYRQILGQKVEFLVSFYNNEISEKSEIFDDQFSVERPDGSNFTLKIRSTKLEDSAMYFCASSEGVPDTQYFGPGTRLTVL.

The chain's CDR3 is CASSSVPPNYGYTF. CDR3 in DNA: TGTGCCAGCAGCTCAGTCCCCCCAAACTATGGCTACACCTTC. The chain recombines TRBV7-2 with TRBJ1-2; no firm D call. With 4 bases removed from V and 2 bases from J, the gap between germline ends came to 11 bases. From germline, CDR1 is SGHTA and CDR2 FQGNSA. This CDR3 is 14 amino acids long.

The rearrangement links TRBV19 to TRBJ2-1; 7 bases map to TRBD2. The CDR3 is 14 residues long. Germline loops: CDR1 LNHDA, CDR2 SQIVND (reference sequence). V was pared by 5 bases and J by 5 bases, with 6 bases of the junction left unmatched. The CDR3 sequence: CASSRREGNNEQFF. The CDR3 coding sequence is TGTGCCAGTAGTCGGAGGGAGGGAAACAATGAGCAGTTCTTC.

The V and J genes are TRBV7-8 and TRBJ1-1, with TRBD1 as a possible D gene (6 bases). The length of the CDR3 is 13 residues. V gave up 4 bases and J gave up 10 bases, with 16 bases separating them. In germline, CDR1 is SGHVS, CDR2 FQNEAQ. The CDR3 region is CASSSRQVGGAFF. CDR3 coding DNA: TGTGCCAGCAGCTCCAGACAGGTTGGGGGAGCTTTCTTT. The full variable domain, completed using reference TRBV7-8 and TRBJ1-1, is GAGVSQSPRYKVAKRGQDVALRCDPISGHVSLFWYQQALGQGPEFLTYFQNEAQLDKSGLPSDRFFAERPEGSVSTLKIQRTQQEDSAVYLCASSSRQVGGAFFGQGTRLTVV.

The chain combines TRBV10-3 with TRBJ2-3, with TRBD2 matching 7 bases. Unmatched junction bases numbered 12, after V lost 10 bases and J lost 2 bases. The CDR3 has 15 residues. Per germline, CDR1 ENHRY and CDR2 SYGVKD. CDR3 loop: CATEPSSGNTDTQYF. CDR3 nucleotides: TGTGCCACCGAACCTTCTAGCGGAAACACAGATACGCAGTATTTT.

This clonotype has a handful of counts. The V call is TRBV20-1, the J call TRBJ2-3; TRBD2 agrees at 10 bases. Losses at the gene ends were 3 bases for V and 5 bases for J; bases not matched to a gene: 8. In germline, CDR1 is DFQATT, CDR2 SNEGSKA (reference sequence). The CDR3 contains 15 residues. The CDR3 region has the DNA TGCAGTGCTAGTAAGCCTAGCGGGAGTAAAGATACGCAGTATTTT. This encodes CSASKPSGSKDTQYF.

The J gene is TRBJ1-5, the V gene TRBV7-2; weak D call: TRBD1 (6 bases). Per the germline V gene, CDR1 is SGHTA and CDR2 is FQGNSA. Trimming stripped 4 bases from V and 3 bases from J, with 16 bases between. This CDR3 has 16 amino acids. CDR3 protein: CASSSQGRRYNQPQHF. In nucleotides, the CDR3 is TGTGCCAGCAGCTCACAGGGTCGGCGGTACAATCAGCCCCAGCATTTT.

The count of this clonotype is one. The chain employs TRBV18 and TRBJ1-3, with TRBD1 matching over 7 bases. V dropped 3 bases and J dropped 4; count of bases not matched to a gene: 9. Germline CDR1 and CDR2: KGHSH and LQKENI. This CDR3 contains 16 residues. In DNA form, the CDR3 reads TGTGCCAGCTCACCCTTGGGACAGCCTGCGGGAAACACCATATATTTT. Its protein product is CASSPLGQPAGNTIYF.

The rearrangement links TRBV7-9 to TRBJ2-7, with unresolved D. The germline V and J ends were trimmed by 5 bases and 3 bases, with 14 bases remaining between them. CDR3 length: 14 amino acids. Germline V gene data show CDR1 as SEHNR and CDR2 as FQNEAQ (reference sequence). The CDR3 bases are TGTGCCAGCAGCCGAAACAGAAAGGGCTACGAGCAGTACTTC. Translating it yields CASSRNRKGYEQYF. Variable domain in full (rest from reference TRBV7-9 and TRBJ2-7): DTGVSQNPRHKITKRGQNVTFRCDPISEHNRLYWYRQTLGQGPEFLTYFQNEAQLEKSRLLSDRFSAERPKGSFSTLEIQRTEQGDSAMYLCASSRNRKGYEQYFGPGTRLTVT.